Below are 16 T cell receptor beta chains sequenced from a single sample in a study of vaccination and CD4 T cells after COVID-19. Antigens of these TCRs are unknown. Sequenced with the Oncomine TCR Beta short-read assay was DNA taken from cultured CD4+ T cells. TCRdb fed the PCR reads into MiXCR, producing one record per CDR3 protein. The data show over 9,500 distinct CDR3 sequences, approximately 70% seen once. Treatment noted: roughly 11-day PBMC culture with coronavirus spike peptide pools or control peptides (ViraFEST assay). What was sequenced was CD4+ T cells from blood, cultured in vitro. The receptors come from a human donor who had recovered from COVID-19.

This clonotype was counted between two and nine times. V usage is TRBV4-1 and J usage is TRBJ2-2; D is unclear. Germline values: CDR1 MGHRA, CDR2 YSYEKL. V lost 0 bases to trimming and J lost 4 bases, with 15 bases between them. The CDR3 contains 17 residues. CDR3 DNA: TGCGCCAGCAGCCAAGAATCAAGAGGCGATGGCACCGGGGAGCTGTTTTTT. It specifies CASSQESRGDGTGELFF.

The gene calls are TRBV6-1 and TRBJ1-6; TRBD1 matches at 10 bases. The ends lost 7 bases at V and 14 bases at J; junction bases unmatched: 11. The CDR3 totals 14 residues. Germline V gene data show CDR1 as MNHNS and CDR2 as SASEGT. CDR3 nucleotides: TGTGCCAGCAAGACCGGGACAGGGGATAGAGCCCTCCACTTT. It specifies CASKTGTGDRALHF.

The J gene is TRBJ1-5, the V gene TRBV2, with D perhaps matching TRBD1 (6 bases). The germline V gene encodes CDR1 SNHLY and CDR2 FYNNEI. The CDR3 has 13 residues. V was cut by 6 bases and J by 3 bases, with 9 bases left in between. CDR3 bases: TGTGCCAGCAGGGGACAAGTCAATCAGCCCCAGCATTTT. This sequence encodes CASRGQVNQPQHF.

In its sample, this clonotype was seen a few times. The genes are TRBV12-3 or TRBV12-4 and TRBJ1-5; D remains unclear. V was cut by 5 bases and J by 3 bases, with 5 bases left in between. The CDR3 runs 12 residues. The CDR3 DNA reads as TGTGCCAGCAGTCTCTACAATCAGCCCCAGCATTTT. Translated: CASSLYNQPQHF.

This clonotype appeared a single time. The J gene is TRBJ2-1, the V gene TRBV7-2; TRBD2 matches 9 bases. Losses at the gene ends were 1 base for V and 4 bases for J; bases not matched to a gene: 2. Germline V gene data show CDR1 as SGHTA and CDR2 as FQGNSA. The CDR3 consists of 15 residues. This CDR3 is CASSLGLADYNEQFF. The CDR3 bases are TGTGCCAGCAGCTTAGGACTAGCGGATTACAATGAGCAGTTCTTC.

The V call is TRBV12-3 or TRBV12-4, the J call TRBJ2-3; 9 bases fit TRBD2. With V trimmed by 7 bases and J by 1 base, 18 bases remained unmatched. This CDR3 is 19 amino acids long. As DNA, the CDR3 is TGTGCCAGCAACAAAAAGGGAGGCGGGGGGGCCTACGGCACAGATACGCAGTATTTT. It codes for CASNKKGGGGAYGTDTQYF.

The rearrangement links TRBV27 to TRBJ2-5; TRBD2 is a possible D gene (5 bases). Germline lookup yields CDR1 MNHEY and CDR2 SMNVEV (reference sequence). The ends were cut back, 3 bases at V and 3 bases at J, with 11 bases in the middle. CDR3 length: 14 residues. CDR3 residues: CASSLLGREETQYF. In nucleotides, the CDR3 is TGTGCCAGCAGTTTGTTGGGGAGAGAAGAGACCCAGTACTTC.

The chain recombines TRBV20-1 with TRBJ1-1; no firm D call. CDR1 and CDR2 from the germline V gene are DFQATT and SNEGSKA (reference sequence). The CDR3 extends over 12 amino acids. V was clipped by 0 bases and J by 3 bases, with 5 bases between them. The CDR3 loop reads CSARDDYTEAFF. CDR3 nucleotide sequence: TGCAGTGCTAGAGACGACTACACTGAAGCTTTCTTT.

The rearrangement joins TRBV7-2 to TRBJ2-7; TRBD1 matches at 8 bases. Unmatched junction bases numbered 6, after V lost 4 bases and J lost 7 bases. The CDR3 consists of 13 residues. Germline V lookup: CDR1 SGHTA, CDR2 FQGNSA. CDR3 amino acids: CASSYRTGREQYF. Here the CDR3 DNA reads TGTGCCAGCAGCTATAGGACAGGGCGGGAGCAGTACTTC.

CDR3 in amino acids: CAISSGNTIYF. Here the CDR3 DNA reads TGTGCCATCAGTAGCGGAAACACCATATATTTT. This chain connects TRBV10-3 to TRBJ1-3; D not resolved. The V gene's germline CDR1 is ENHRY and CDR2 SYGVKD. V was shortened by 5 bases and J by 4 bases, with 3 bases between the two germline ends. The CDR3 loop spans 11 amino acids.

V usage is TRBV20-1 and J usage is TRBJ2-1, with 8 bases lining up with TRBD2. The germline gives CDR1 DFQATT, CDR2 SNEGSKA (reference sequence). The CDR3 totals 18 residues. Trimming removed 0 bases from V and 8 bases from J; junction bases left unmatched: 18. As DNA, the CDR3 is TGCAGTGCTAGAGATCCCTTAGCGGGGCTGGCCTTTGGGCATGAGCAGTTCTTC. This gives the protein CSARDPLAGLAFGHEQFF.

In DNA, the CDR3 is TGTGCCAGCAGCTTTACCCCAGGCTTTAACTATGGCTACACCTTC. Translating gives CASSFTPGFNYGYTF. The genes are TRBV5-6 and TRBJ1-2; unclear D gene. Germline CDR1 and CDR2: SGHDT and YYEEEE. This CDR3 has 15 amino acids. The germline V and J ends were trimmed by 2 bases and 1 base, with 12 bases remaining between them.

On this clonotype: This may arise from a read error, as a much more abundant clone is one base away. CDR3: CASSLESRLGTYEQYF. The CDR3 DNA is TGTGCCAGCAGTTTAGAGTCAAGACTGGGCACCTACGAGCAGTACTTC. This chain links TRBV12-3 or TRBV12-4 with TRBJ2-7, with D unclear. Trimming removed 1 base from V and 2 bases from J, with 15 bases in between. The CDR3 sequence is 16 residues long.

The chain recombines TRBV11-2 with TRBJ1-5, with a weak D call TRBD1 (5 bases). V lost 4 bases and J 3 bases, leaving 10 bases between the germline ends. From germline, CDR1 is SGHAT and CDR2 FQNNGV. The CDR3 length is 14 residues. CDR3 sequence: CASSYDSYNQPQHF. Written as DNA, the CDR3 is TGTGCCAGCAGCTATGACAGCTACAATCAGCCCCAGCATTTT.

The CDR3 nucleotides are TGTGCCAGCAGAGCGCAGTCAGGCAATCAGCCCCAGCATTTT. It is translated as CASRAQSGNQPQHF. The genes are TRBV6-1 and TRBJ1-5; D not resolved. Trimming pared 6 bases from V and 2 bases from J, leaving 11 bases between. CDR1 and CDR2 (germline): MNHNS, SASEGT. The CDR3 has 14 residues.

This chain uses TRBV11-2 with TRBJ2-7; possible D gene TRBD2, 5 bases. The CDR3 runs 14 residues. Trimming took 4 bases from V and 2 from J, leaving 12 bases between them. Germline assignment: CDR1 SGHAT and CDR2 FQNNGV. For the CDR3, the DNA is TGTGCCAGCAGCTCCGTCCGGGGTGCCTACGAGCAGTACTTC. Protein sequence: CASSSVRGAYEQYF. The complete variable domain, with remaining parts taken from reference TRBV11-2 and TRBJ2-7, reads EAGVAQSPRYKIIEKRQSVAFWCNPISGHATLYWYQQILGQGPKLLIQFQNNGVVDDSQLPKDRFSAERLKGVDSTLKIQPAKLEDSAVYLCASSSVRGAYEQYFGPGTRLTVT.